Each of the 18 T cell receptor beta chains below was sequenced from the same sample in a study of T-cell reconstitution after alpha-beta-depleted transplantation in children. TCRbeta library preparation incorporated unique molecular identifiers. MiXCR, run by TCRdb on the PCR reads, gives a single entry per CDR3 protein. Of hundreds of thousands of distinct CDR3 sequences in the sample, about a tenth were seen once. Here the sequenced sample was PBMCs, taken before TCRalphabeta/CD19-depleted stem cell transplant. These receptors all come from a boy in the first two years of life with acute myeloid leukemia, due to receive a stem cell transplant.

The rearrangement uses TRBV4-1 and TRBJ2-3; 9 bases match TRBD2. The germline V gene encodes CDR1 MGHRA and CDR2 YSYEKL. V shed 1 base, J shed 1 base, and the junction held 6 bases outside the gene matches. CDR3 length: 17 residues. Written as DNA, the CDR3 is TGCGCCAGCAGCCAAGCAAGCGGGGGGTATGGCACAGATACGCAGTATTTT. As protein: CASSQASGGYGTDTQYF.

This clonotype appeared many times. The chain couples TRBV7-9 to TRBJ1-2, with 8 bases matching TRBD1. Germline CDR1 SEHNR, CDR2 FQNEAQ (reference sequence). With V trimmed by 4 bases and J by 6 bases, 10 bases remained unmatched. There are 15 residues in the CDR3. CDR3 region: CASSSSGGLSDGYTF. CDR3 nucleotides: TGTGCCAGCAGCTCTTCAGGGGGCTTAAGTGATGGCTACACCTTC.

The table lists this clonotype with a few counts. The V gene is TRBV12-3 or TRBV12-4, the J gene TRBJ2-3; D is undetermined. CDR3 size: 14 residues. The V end lost 3 bases, the J end lost 2 bases, and 9 bases lay between the germline ends. The CDR3: CASSFGYITDTQYF. The CDR3 DNA is TGTGCCAGCAGTTTCGGCTACATCACAGATACGCAGTATTTT.

Comment on this clonotype: A much larger clone lies a single base off, so this may be a read error. V usage is TRBV27 and J usage is TRBJ2-7, with 7 bases lining up with TRBD1. The CDR3 spans 15 residues. Trimming took 7 bases from V and 1 from J; bases not matched to a gene: 10. Looked up from germline, CDR1 is MNHEY and CDR2 is SMNVEV (reference sequence). The chain's CDR3 is CASIPTGEASYEQYF. CDR3 DNA sequence: TGTGCCAGCATTCCAACAGGGGAAGCGTCCTACGAGCAGTACTTC.

The gene calls are TRBV19 and TRBJ2-7; D remains unclear. The V end lost 5 bases, the J end lost 2 bases, and 16 bases lay between the germline ends. This CDR3 comprises 15 residues. Looked up from germline, CDR1 is LNHDA and CDR2 is SQIVND (reference sequence). CDR3 loop: CASSPALGIPYEQYF. The CDR3 coding sequence is TGTGCCAGTAGTCCCGCTTTAGGGATTCCCTACGAGCAGTACTTC.

The table lists this clonotype with many counts. The rearrangement joins TRBV7-9 to TRBJ2-2; the D is unclear. V gave up 6 bases and J gave up 4 bases, with 12 bases separating them. Germline CDR1 SEHNR, CDR2 FQNEAQ (reference sequence). The CDR3 is made up of 14 amino acids. CDR3 bases: TGTGCCAGCAGTCCCGACACCGGCACCGGGGAGCTGTTTTTT. As protein: CASSPDTGTGELFF.

This clonotype was counted at least ten times. The chain has TRBV7-3 and TRBJ2-1, with 10 bases identical to TRBD2. V lost 5 bases to trimming and J lost 4 bases; unmatched junction nucleotides: 5. The CDR3 loop spans 15 amino acids. Germline CDR1 is SGHTA and CDR2 is FQGTGA. The CDR3 reads CASSISGGTYNEQFF. As DNA, the CDR3 is TGTGCCAGCAGCATTAGCGGGGGGACTTACAATGAGCAGTTCTTC.

About this clonotype itself: This may be a read error, as it is one base from a much larger clone. The V call is TRBV20-1, the J call TRBJ1-6; 7 bases are shared with TRBD1. The germline gives CDR1 DFQATT, CDR2 SNEGSKA (reference sequence). The CDR3 has 13 amino acids. V lost 7 bases to trimming and J lost 7 bases; unmatched junction nucleotides: 7. The CDR3 protein is CSGVEQGNSPLHF. The CDR3 bases are TGCAGTGGAGTGGAACAGGGGAATTCACCCCTCCACTTT.

This clonotype was seen only once. The rearrangement links TRBV7-9 to TRBJ2-1, with a weak D call TRBD2 (5 bases). The CDR3 is 10 amino acids. V was cut by 10 bases and J by 6 bases, with 7 bases left in between. Germline CDR1 is SEHNR and CDR2 is FQNEAQ (reference sequence). For the CDR3, the DNA is TGTGCCACGAGCGGCAATGAGCAGTTCTTC. Its protein is CATSGNEQFF.

The rearrangement joins TRBV29-1 to TRBJ2-7; the D is unclear. Germline CDR1 is SQVTM and CDR2 is ANQGSEA. The CDR3 has 12 amino acids. The V end was cut by 1 base, the J end by 3 bases, with 7 bases between. For the CDR3, the DNA is TGCAGCGTTGAAGCGGCGGACTACGAGCAGTACTTC. It is translated as CSVEAADYEQYF.

At least ten counts were recorded for this clonotype. V gene TRBV15 combines with J gene TRBJ2-7, with D perhaps TRBD1 or TRBD2 (5 bases each). CDR3 length: 17 residues. Germline CDR1 LNHNV, CDR2 YYDKDF (reference sequence). Trimming took 1 base from V and 3 from J, leaving 19 bases between them. DNA for the CDR3: TGTGCCACCAGCAGAGGGGGCGGGCCTCCCCCGGACTACGAGCAGTACTTC. It translates to CATSRGGGPPPDYEQYF.

Ten or more counts support this clonotype. J is TRBJ2-1 and V is TRBV14, with TRBD2 identical over 11 bases. The CDR3 contains 16 residues. J lost 8 bases, V lost 5 bases, and 11 bases had no gene match. Germline V lookup: CDR1 SGHDN, CDR2 FVKESK. CDR3 region: CASSRLAGTLRDEQFF. The CDR3 DNA reads TGTGCCAGCAGCAGACTAGCGGGGACGCTCCGGGATGAGCAGTTCTTC. Based on the CDR3 plus reference TRBV14 and TRBJ2-1, the full variable domain is EAGVTQFPSHSVIEKGQTVTLRCDPISGHDNLYWYRRVMGKEIKFLLHFVKESKQDESGMPNNRFLAERTGGTYSTLKVQPAELEDSGVYFCASSRLAGTLRDEQFFGPGTRLTVL.

This clonotype was picked up many times. The chain couples TRBV7-2 to TRBJ2-7, with D possibly matching TRBD2 (5 bases). CDR1 is SGHTA, CDR2 FQGNSA, per germline. The CDR3 is 17 amino acids. V dropped 3 bases and J dropped 5 bases, with 23 bases sitting between them. In DNA form, the CDR3 reads TGTGCCAGCAGCTTCGGGATCTCCCTATACCCCTTCGACGAGCAGTACTTC. Translated, it gives CASSFGISLYPFDEQYF.

This clonotype was detected many times. This rearrangement joins TRBV4-2 to TRBJ2-3; D possibly corresponds to TRBD2 (7 bases). Germline V gives CDR1 LGHNA, CDR2 YNFKEQ. The CDR3 runs to 15 residues. Deletions cut 1 base from V and 4 bases from J, with 12 bases between. As DNA, the CDR3 is TGTGCCAGCAGCCAAGGTAGGGGGGGCGCAGATACGCAGTATTTT. Translated: CASSQGRGGADTQYF.

This clonotype has at least ten counts. The chain employs TRBV27 and TRBJ1-6; D gene ambiguous. The V and J ends lost 8 bases and 1 base respectively, with 15 bases between them. In germline, CDR1 is MNHEY, CDR2 SMNVEV (reference sequence). CDR3 length equals 16 residues. CDR3 nucleotide sequence: TGTGCCAGCGGACCGGCCCCGGGTTCCTATAATTCACCCCTCCACTTT. Translation: CASGPAPGSYNSPLHF.

This clonotype was counted many times. The rearrangement uses TRBV12-3 or TRBV12-4 and TRBJ2-1; 7 bases are a match to TRBD2. The CDR3 loop spans 15 amino acids. The V and J ends lost 4 bases and 8 bases, in that order; junction bases with no gene match: 11. The CDR3 loop is CASSSWRESGYEQFF. The CDR3 DNA reads as TGTGCCAGCAGTTCCTGGCGGGAGAGCGGGTATGAGCAGTTCTTC.

The chain is built from TRBV11-2 and TRBJ2-7, with TRBD2 as a possible D gene (5 bases). V lost 4 bases to trimming and J lost 4 bases, with 14 bases between them. There are 14 residues in the CDR3. Germline V gives CDR1 SGHAT, CDR2 FQNNGV. Here the CDR3 reads CASSWQGLMYEQYF. The CDR3, as DNA: TGTGCCAGCAGCTGGCAAGGACTCATGTACGAGCAGTACTTC.

This rearrangement joins TRBV6-5 to TRBJ2-6; D ambiguous. Looked up from germline, CDR1 is MNHEY and CDR2 is SVGAGI. The CDR3 runs to 14 residues. Between the trimmed V and J ends, which lost 2 bases and 2 bases, there was a span of 4 bases. The CDR3 protein is CASSYGPGANVLTF. The CDR3 DNA sequence: TGTGCCAGCAGTTACGGTCCTGGGGCCAACGTCCTGACTTTC.